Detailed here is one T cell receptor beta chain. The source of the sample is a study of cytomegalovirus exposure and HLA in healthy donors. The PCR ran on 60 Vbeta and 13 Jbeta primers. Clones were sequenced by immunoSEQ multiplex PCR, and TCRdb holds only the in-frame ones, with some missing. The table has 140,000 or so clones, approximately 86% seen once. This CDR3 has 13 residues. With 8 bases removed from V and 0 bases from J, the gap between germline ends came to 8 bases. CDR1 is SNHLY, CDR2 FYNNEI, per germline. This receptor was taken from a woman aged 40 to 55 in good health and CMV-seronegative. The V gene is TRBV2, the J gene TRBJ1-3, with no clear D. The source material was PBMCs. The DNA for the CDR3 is TGTGCCAGCGTGTTCCTCTCTGGAAACACCATATATTTT. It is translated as CASVFLSGNTIYF.